Listed here are 30 T cell receptor beta chains from one sample, sequenced in a study of graft-versus-host responses after intestinal transplantation. Profiling relied on immunoSEQ multiplex PCR, and the TCRdb table lists in-frame clones only, not all of them. The sample holds roughly 53,000 clones, roughly 89% seen once. The source was PBMCs, collected nearly 670 days after intestinal transplant. The receptors here all came from a human patient who received an intestinal transplant, so some T cells may come from the graft donor.

The rearrangement uses TRBV7-9 and TRBJ1-1, with D possibly matching TRBD1 (6 bases). The CDR3 is made up of 13 amino acids. From germline, CDR1 is SEHNR and CDR2 FQNEAQ (reference sequence). Trimming shortened V by 7 bases and J by 5 bases, and 14 bases separated the two germline ends. CDR3 region: CASTDGGRTEAFF. CDR3 DNA sequence: TGTGCCAGCACGGACGGGGGGCGTACTGAAGCTTTCTTT.

The chain carries TRBV19 and TRBJ1-5; the D is unclear. Germline assignment: CDR1 LNHDA and CDR2 SQIVND (reference sequence). Trimming stripped 3 bases from V and 9 bases from J, with 12 bases between. This CDR3 is built from 13 residues. The CDR3 protein is CASSILAMWPQHF. In DNA, the CDR3 is TGTGCCAGTAGTATTTTGGCGATGTGGCCCCAGCATTTT.

J is TRBJ1-1 and V is TRBV7-8; D is possibly TRBD1 (5 bases). Germline-derived CDR1 and CDR2 are SGHVS and FQNEAQ. V shed 1 base and J shed 7 bases, with 13 bases lying between them. This CDR3 comprises 14 residues. CDR3 sequence: CASSLGSGPVEAFF. CDR3 in DNA: TGTGCCAGCAGCTTAGGTTCAGGGCCGGTTGAAGCTTTCTTT.

CDR3 DNA sequence: TGTGCCAGCAGTTGGGGGGACCGTTACGAGCAGTACTTC. Translating gives CASSWGDRYEQYF. J is TRBJ2-7 and V is TRBV5-4; a weak D match, TRBD2 (6 bases). Trimming left V 5 bases short and J 4 bases short, with 13 bases between. CDR1 SGHNT and CDR2 YYREEE come from the germline V gene (reference sequence). The CDR3 is made up of 13 amino acids.

This rearrangement joins TRBV19 to TRBJ2-1; 13 nucleotides align to TRBD2. The V gene's germline CDR1 is LNHDA and CDR2 SQIVND (reference sequence). J gave up 6 bases and V 7 bases, and 6 bases lay outside the gene matches. This CDR3 is 15 amino acids long. The CDR3 DNA reads as TGTGCCAGTACGTCCGGACTAGCGGGGGCCAATGAGCAGTTCTTC. Its protein is CASTSGLAGANEQFF.

This chain joins TRBV5-1 and TRBJ1-3; no firm D call. There are 13 residues in the CDR3. Germline V gene sequence: CDR1 SGHRS, CDR2 YFSETQ. V lost 2 bases to trimming and J lost 2 bases, with 5 bases between them. The CDR3 is CASSLLTGNTIYF. The CDR3 region has the DNA TGCGCCAGCAGCTTACTGACTGGAAACACCATATATTTT.

The gene calls are TRBV28 and TRBJ1-5; D might be TRBD1 (6 bases). The V and J ends lost 6 bases and 7 bases respectively, with 19 bases between them. Germline V CDR1 and CDR2: MDHEN, SYDVKM. There are 15 residues in the CDR3. The CDR3 loop reads CASSRTAGARQPQHF. DNA of the CDR3: TGTGCCAGCAGCCGCACAGCGGGGGCGAGACAGCCCCAGCATTTT.

The chain links TRBV9 to TRBJ1-2, with TRBD1 as a possible D gene (5 bases). This CDR3 spans 15 amino acids. Trimming removed 1 base from V and 4 bases from J, with 14 bases in between. The germline V gene has CDR1 SGDLS and CDR2 YYNGEE. The CDR3, as DNA: TGTGCCAGCAGCGTATCATCGAGGGGAGCCTATGGCTACACCTTC. Amino acids: CASSVSSRGAYGYTF.

This clone turned up a few times. The rearrangement joins TRBV29-1 to TRBJ1-5; D gene ambiguous. The CDR3 loop spans 12 amino acids. Trimming took 4 bases from V and 4 from J, leaving 8 bases between them. The germline V gene has CDR1 SQVTM and CDR2 ANQGSEA. DNA of the CDR3: TGCAGCGTTGTGGACTCGAATCAGCCCCAGCATTTT. Its translation: CSVVDSNQPQHF.

The chain carries TRBV19 and TRBJ1-2, with 11 bases matching TRBD1. Per germline, CDR1 LNHDA and CDR2 SQIVND (reference sequence). V dropped 4 bases and J dropped 3; count of bases not matched to a gene: 10. CDR3 length: 17 amino acids. The CDR3 sequence is CASSTNPGGQGDYGYTF. DNA of the CDR3: TGTGCCAGTAGTACCAACCCAGGGGGACAGGGGGACTATGGCTACACCTTC. Drawing the rest from reference TRBV19 and TRBJ1-2, the complete variable domain is DGGITQSPKYLFRKEGQNVTLSCEQNLNHDAMYWYRQDPGQGLRLIYYSQIVNDFQKGDIAEGYSVSREKKESFPLTVTSAQKNPTAFYLCASSTNPGGQGDYGYTFGSGTRLTVV.

CDR3 sequence reads: CASSESGGVYEQYF. CDR3 nucleotide sequence: TGTGCCAGCAGTGAATCGGGGGGCGTCTACGAGCAGTACTTC. The V gene is TRBV6-5, the J gene TRBJ2-7, with D perhaps TRBD2 (7 bases). V was cut by 5 bases and J by 3 bases, with 14 bases left in between. CDR1 is MNHEY, CDR2 SVGAGI, per germline. The CDR3 length is 14 residues.

V gene TRBV2 combines with J gene TRBJ1-1; D is uncertain. Trimming took 9 bases from V and 5 from J, leaving 7 bases between them. CDR1 SNHLY and CDR2 FYNNEI come from the germline V gene. The CDR3 length is 10 residues. DNA for the CDR3: TGTGCCAGTAGAACAACTGAAGCTTTCTTT. Translating it yields CASRTTEAFF. Drawing the rest from reference TRBV2 and TRBJ1-1, the complete variable domain is EPEVTQTPSHQVTQMGQEVILRCVPISNHLYFYWYRQILGQKVEFLVSFYNNEISEKSEIFDDQFSVERPDGSNFTLKIRSTKLEDSAMYFCASRTTEAFFGQGTRLTVV.

The V and J genes are TRBV5-6 and TRBJ1-6; 9 nucleotides align to TRBD1. Trimming at V came to 4 bases and at J to 2 bases, leaving 7 bases not matched to a gene. Germline V CDR1 and CDR2: SGHDT, YYEEEE. The CDR3 contains 17 residues. DNA for the CDR3: TGTGCCAGCAGCATCGACAGGGGGAGGGCCTATAATTCACCCCTCCACTTT. It codes for CASSIDRGRAYNSPLHF.

The rearrangement joins TRBV6-5 to TRBJ2-7; 9 bases agree with TRBD1. Germline lookup yields CDR1 MNHEY and CDR2 SVGAGI. The CDR3 is made up of 13 amino acids. Unmatched junction bases numbered 5, after V lost 6 bases and J lost 5 bases. The CDR3 sequence: CASSSGTGNEQYF. The CDR3 DNA reads as TGTGCCAGCAGCTCCGGGACAGGGAACGAGCAGTACTTC.

The rearrangement links TRBV19 to TRBJ2-4, with D possibly being TRBD2 (6 bases). Germline CDR1 and CDR2: LNHDA and SQIVND (reference sequence). V gave up 3 bases and J gave up 6 bases, with 9 bases separating them. The CDR3 totals 13 residues. CDR3 loop: CASSMGDSNIQYF. DNA for the CDR3: TGTGCCAGTAGTATGGGGGACTCAAACATTCAGTACTTC. The full variable domain, with the rest looked up from reference TRBV19 and TRBJ2-4, is DGGITQSPKYLFRKEGQNVTLSCEQNLNHDAMYWYRQDPGQGLRLIYYSQIVNDFQKGDIAEGYSVSREKKESFPLTVTSAQKNPTAFYLCASSMGDSNIQYFGAGTRLSVL.

This clone was counted between two and nine times. The gene calls are TRBV7-9 and TRBJ1-6; the D gene is possibly TRBD1 (5 bases). Germline V gives CDR1 SEHNR, CDR2 FQNEAQ (reference sequence). V was clipped by 1 base and J by 4 bases, with 5 bases between them. This CDR3 spans 14 amino acids. The CDR3 DNA follows: TGTGCCAGCAGCTTAGAGGGGTATAATTCACCCCTCCACTTT. It encodes CASSLEGYNSPLHF.

The rearrangement links TRBV19 to TRBJ2-5; 8 bases are shared with TRBD2. CDR3 size: 15 residues. Per germline, CDR1 LNHDA and CDR2 SQIVND (reference sequence). Trimming removed 5 bases from V and 4 bases from J; junction bases left unmatched: 9. In DNA, the CDR3 is TGTGCCAGTAGTTTAAACGGTCTAGCGGGAGAGACCCAGTACTTC. The encoded protein is CASSLNGLAGETQYF.

J is TRBJ1-4 and V is TRBV2, with TRBD1 as a possible D gene (6 bases). There are 16 residues in the CDR3. CDR1 SNHLY and CDR2 FYNNEI come from the germline V gene. Trimming took off 5 bases at V and 7 bases at J, with 20 bases between the two ends. CDR3 coding DNA: TGTGCCAGCAGTCGAAAGGGGGGGAAAGAGAGTGAAAAACTGTTTTTT. This codes for CASSRKGGKESEKLFF.

This clone was seen a handful of times. The chain has TRBV6-5 and TRBJ2-2; TRBD2 is a possible D gene (6 bases). V was clipped by 6 bases and J by 2 bases, with 13 bases between them. This CDR3 spans 15 amino acids. CDR1 is MNHEY, CDR2 SVGAGI, per germline. The CDR3: CASSPGTLNTGELFF. In nucleotides, the CDR3 is TGTGCCAGCAGCCCCGGGACTCTCAACACCGGGGAGCTGTTTTTT.

This clone appeared once. V is TRBV5-1 and J is TRBJ1-1; TRBD1 aligns across 7 bases. Germline CDR1 SGHRS, CDR2 YFSETQ. The trim removed 3 bases at V and 5 bases at J, leaving 7 bases unmatched. The CDR3 sequence is 14 residues long. Here the CDR3 reads CASSSQHRGTEAFF. CDR3 DNA: TGCGCCAGCAGCTCCCAACACAGGGGAACTGAAGCTTTCTTT.

The chain uses TRBV5-1 and TRBJ1-1; possible D gene TRBD1, 5 bases. The germline V gene has CDR1 SGHRS and CDR2 YFSETQ. The ends were cut back, 4 bases at V and 3 bases at J, with 10 bases in the middle. This CDR3 spans 13 amino acids. The CDR3 is CASSPDSHTEAFF. As DNA, the CDR3 is TGCGCCAGCAGCCCCGACAGCCACACTGAAGCTTTCTTT.

This clone was counted between two and nine times. V usage is TRBV27 and J usage is TRBJ1-6, with D possibly matching TRBD1 (5 bases). There are 15 residues in the CDR3. CDR1 MNHEY and CDR2 SMNVEV come from the germline V gene (reference sequence). With 3 bases removed from V and 7 bases from J, the gap between germline ends came to 13 bases. The CDR3 DNA reads as TGTGCCAGCAGTTTGCGTGGGGACGGCAATTCACCCCTCCACTTT. Translated: CASSLRGDGNSPLHF.

On this clone itself: In this CDR3 the conserved last residue, phenylalanine or tryptophan, is missing, so a read error is likely. The limits of the CDR3 on the DNA are not certain, so only TCRdb's listed CDR3 is given. The J gene is TRBJ1-1, the V gene TRBV12-5; TRBD1, the table's D call, was not compared with the DNA. Termini included, the CDR3 measures 12 amino acids. CDR1 LGHNT and CDR2 FRNRAP come from the germline V gene. The CDR3 here is CASGLVGDNLYY.

V gene TRBV12-5 combines with J gene TRBJ2-7; 9 nucleotides line up with TRBD1. The germline V gene has CDR1 LGHNT and CDR2 FRNRAP. The CDR3 consists of 15 residues. After removal of 1 base from V and 3 bases from J, the junction contained 4 bases not matched to a gene. CDR3 loop: CASGLAGTGFYEQYF. CDR3 sequence (DNA): TGTGCTAGTGGTTTGGCCGGGACAGGGTTCTACGAGCAGTACTTC.

This chain links TRBV5-6 with TRBJ2-6; D call uncertain. The length of the CDR3 is 18 residues. The germline V gene encodes CDR1 SGHDT and CDR2 YYEEEE. V gave up 0 bases and J gave up 0 bases, with 13 bases separating them. CDR3: CASSLVWGTASGANVLTF. CDR3 sequence (DNA): TGTGCCAGCAGCTTGGTATGGGGAACCGCCTCTGGGGCCAACGTCCTGACTTTC.

The gene calls are TRBV25-1 and TRBJ1-3, with TRBD1 as a possible D gene (6 bases). The CDR3 sequence is 16 residues long. CDR1 MGHDK and CDR2 SYGVNS come from the germline V gene. V dropped 2 bases and J dropped 3 bases, with 14 bases sitting between them. This chain's CDR3 is CASSEPQGAGGNTIYF. DNA for the CDR3: TGTGCCAGCAGTGAACCACAGGGCGCAGGTGGAAACACCATATATTTT.

This clone was recorded only once. The chain uses TRBV5-5 and TRBJ1-1, with D unclear. CDR1 SGHKS and CDR2 YYEKEE come from the germline V gene (reference sequence). Trimming left V 1 base short and J 2 bases short, with 6 bases between. This CDR3 has 13 residues. Here the CDR3 reads CASSLTANTEAFF. Here the CDR3 DNA reads TGTGCCAGCAGCTTGACAGCCAACACTGAAGCTTTCTTT.

J is TRBJ2-7 and V is TRBV5-5; weak D call: TRBD1 (5 bases). The V gene lost 4 bases and the J gene lost 4 bases, with 6 bases spanning the gap. The V gene's germline CDR1 is SGHKS and CDR2 YYEKEE (reference sequence). The CDR3 runs 11 residues. The CDR3 region is CASSGAYEQYF. The DNA of the CDR3 is TGTGCCAGCAGCGGGGCATACGAGCAGTACTTC. The full variable domain, rest sourced from reference TRBV5-5 and TRBJ2-7, is DAGVTQSPTHLIKTRGQQVTLRCSPISGHKSVSWYQQVLGQGPQFIFQYYEKEERGRGNFPDRFSARQFPNYSSELNVNALLLGDSALYLCASSGAYEQYFGPGTRLTVT.

The genes are TRBV2 and TRBJ2-7; the D gene could be TRBD1 or TRBD2 (5 bases each). The CDR3 has 16 amino acids. Trimming removed 4 bases from V and 2 bases from J, with 18 bases in between. CDR1 SNHLY and CDR2 FYNNEI come from the germline V gene. As DNA, the CDR3 is TGTGCCAGCAGTGTTTCTTGGGGGAGCGGACCCTACGAGCAGTACTTC. Translating it yields CASSVSWGSGPYEQYF. The variable domain in full, with the rest retrieved from reference TRBV2 and TRBJ2-7, is EPEVTQTPSHQVTQMGQEVILRCVPISNHLYFYWYRQILGQKVEFLVSFYNNEISEKSEIFDDQFSVERPDGSNFTLKIRSTKLEDSAMYFCASSVSWGSGPYEQYFGPGTRLTVT.

The chain recombines TRBV7-2 with TRBJ2-2; 9 bases are shared with TRBD2. The V gene end was trimmed by 5 bases and the J gene end by 4 bases; junction bases not matched to a gene: 5. The CDR3 totals 15 residues. Germline V lookup: CDR1 SGHTA, CDR2 FQGNSA. CDR3 sequence (DNA): TGTGCCAGCAGCACACGGCGGGAGGGCACCGGGGAGCTGTTTTTT. Protein product: CASSTRREGTGELFF.